This T cell receptor (beta chain) was recovered during a study of PD-1 blockade in classical Hodgkin lymphoma. Time point described: cycle 4 day 1 (C4D1), after 5 to 7 weeks of nivolumab. Every patient was affected by relapse after autologous stem cell transplantation, while exposure to brentuximab vedotin was not uniform. The CDR3 covers 14 residues. Here immunoSEQ multiplex PCR was the method, and the copy in TCRdb shows in-frame clones only, minus some. The table includes tens of thousands of clones, around 80% detected once. This TCR came from a human donor with classical Hodgkin lymphoma. The specimen was peripheral blood mononuclear cells (PBMCs), collected before the fourth cycle of nivolumab. The genes are TRBV21-1 and TRBJ1-1; the DNA was not compared with TRBD1, the D call given in the table. TRBV21-1 is tagged as a pseudogene. The CDR3 sequence: CASRDDRDNTEAFF. The DNA for the CDR3 is TGTGCCAGCAGAGACGACAGGGACAACACTGAAGCTTTCTTT.